Presented here are 28 T cell receptor beta chains from one specimen sequenced in a study of blood T cell repertoires in COVID-19. Profiling relied on immunoSEQ multiplex PCR, and the TCRdb table lists in-frame clones only, not all of them. The table records 150,000 to 200,000 clones, approximately 84% of them present only once. The specimen was peripheral blood. The source of these receptors is a woman aged 80 or over with acute or convalescent COVID-19.

The chain recombines TRBV19 with TRBJ2-7; D possibly corresponds to TRBD1 (5 bases). Looked up from germline, CDR1 is LNHDA and CDR2 is SQIVND (reference sequence). Trimming stripped 3 bases from V and 2 bases from J, with 8 bases between. The CDR3 runs 13 residues. CDR3 sequence: CASSIDSTYEQYF. CDR3 in DNA: TGTGCCAGTAGTATTGACAGTACCTACGAGCAGTACTTC.

The chain links TRBV29-1 to TRBJ2-7; 8 bases are a match to TRBD1. Germline CDR1 reads SQVTM; CDR2 reads ANQGSEA. V shed 7 bases and J 3 bases; nucleotides not matched to a gene: 5. The CDR3 totals 12 residues. CDR3: CSARTGNYEQYF. The CDR3, as DNA: TGCAGCGCCCGGACAGGGAACTACGAGCAGTACTTC.

J is TRBJ1-5 and V is TRBV10-3; TRBD1 matches 9 bases. The CDR3 contains 15 residues. The trim removed 3 bases at V and 5 bases at J, leaving 5 bases unmatched. Germline CDR1 ENHRY, CDR2 SYGVKD. The CDR3 sequence: CAISDVRQGDQPQHF. The CDR3 DNA reads as TGTGCCATCAGTGACGTGAGACAGGGGGATCAGCCCCAGCATTTT.

The rearrangement links TRBV27 to TRBJ2-7, with D perhaps TRBD1 (6 bases). There are 15 residues in the CDR3. Per the germline V gene, CDR1 is MNHEY and CDR2 is SMNVEV (reference sequence). With 4 bases removed from V and 5 bases from J, the gap between germline ends came to 18 bases. CDR3 DNA sequence: TGTGCCAGCAGTTCTATCGTCACAGGGTTCGACGAGCAGTACTTC. It yields the protein CASSSIVTGFDEQYF.

The rearrangement links TRBV5-1 to TRBJ2-4, with D perhaps matching TRBD1 (6 bases). CDR1 and CDR2 (germline): SGHRS, YFSETQ. The CDR3 sequence is 13 residues long. V was clipped by 4 bases and J by 4 bases, with 9 bases between them. The CDR3 region is CASSPTGKNIQYF. DNA for the CDR3: TGCGCCAGCAGCCCGACAGGAAAAAACATTCAGTACTTC.

This rearrangement joins TRBV12-3 or TRBV12-4 to TRBJ2-7; the D gene is possibly TRBD1 (5 bases). This CDR3 is 11 amino acids long. V lost 7 bases, J lost 5 bases, and 9 bases lay in between. The CDR3 DNA is TGTGCCAGCATGACAGTAAACGAGCAGTACTTC. The encoded protein is CASMTVNEQYF.

The chain is built from TRBV19 and TRBJ2-7; TRBD1 might be the D (6 bases). Germline V gene sequence: CDR1 LNHDA, CDR2 SQIVND (reference sequence). Trimming shortened V by 7 bases and J by 0 bases, and 16 bases separated the two germline ends. CDR3 size: 15 residues. The CDR3 sequence is CASKRVVGGSYEQYF. The CDR3 DNA reads as TGTGCCAGTAAACGAGTGGTAGGGGGCTCCTACGAGCAGTACTTC. Supplemented by reference TRBV19 and TRBJ2-7, the full variable domain reads DGGITQSPKYLFRKEGQNVTLSCEQNLNHDAMYWYRQDPGQGLRLIYYSQIVNDFQKGDIAEGYSVSREKKESFPLTVTSAQKNPTAFYLCASKRVVGGSYEQYFGPGTRLTVT.

The sample holds a few counts of this clone. The chain has TRBV27 and TRBJ2-1; D possibly corresponds to TRBD1 (5 bases). V was trimmed by 5 bases and J by 2 bases, leaving 22 bases between them. This CDR3 has 18 amino acids. Germline assignment: CDR1 MNHEY and CDR2 SMNVEV (reference sequence). This CDR3 is CASSPHPGRGNPYNEQFF. CDR3 DNA sequence: TGTGCCAGCAGTCCTCACCCCGGAAGGGGAAATCCCTACAATGAGCAGTTCTTC.

J is TRBJ1-1 and V is TRBV5-4; 9 positions agree with TRBD1. CDR1 and CDR2 (germline): SGHNT, YYREEE (reference sequence). Trimming at V came to 5 bases and at J to 3 bases, leaving 11 bases not matched to a gene. CDR3 length: 16 residues. The CDR3 protein is CASRSGGTGSHTEAFF. The DNA of the CDR3 is TGTGCCAGCAGGAGTGGAGGGACAGGGAGCCACACTGAAGCTTTCTTT.

The CDR3 protein is CASSFRSPSYEQYF. DNA of the CDR3: TGTGCCAGCAGCTTCCGCAGTCCCTCCTACGAGCAGTACTTC. V gene TRBV7-8 combines with J gene TRBJ2-7; D unclear. Germline V gives CDR1 SGHVS, CDR2 FQNEAQ. The CDR3 runs to 14 residues. V was cut by 3 bases and J by 0 bases, with 9 bases left in between.

This chain links TRBV9 with TRBJ1-1; D may be TRBD1 (5 bases). Per germline, CDR1 SGDLS and CDR2 YYNGEE. Trimming left V 1 base short and J 5 bases short, with 12 bases between. This CDR3 has 14 residues. CDR3 sequence (DNA): TGTGCCAGCAGCGTATCTGGGGGGAGTACTGAAGCTTTCTTT. It codes for CASSVSGGSTEAFF.

V gene TRBV9 combines with J gene TRBJ2-1; D perhaps matches TRBD1 (6 bases). CDR3 length: 15 amino acids. The V end was cut by 4 bases, the J end by 4 bases, with 15 bases between. Germline V lookup: CDR1 SGDLS, CDR2 YYNGEE. CDR3 protein: CASSQKGTLYNEQFF. DNA of the CDR3: TGTGCCAGCAGCCAAAAAGGGACACTGTACAATGAGCAGTTCTTC.

This clone was detected a few times. The CDR3 sequence is CASSSGNYEQYF. CDR3 bases: TGTGCCAGTAGTAGCGGGAACTACGAGCAGTACTTC. The rearrangement uses TRBV19 and TRBJ2-7, with D possibly TRBD2 on 6 matching bases. Germline V lookup: CDR1 LNHDA, CDR2 SQIVND (reference sequence). V shed 4 bases and J shed 3 bases, with 7 bases lying between them. The length of the CDR3 is 12 residues.

The genes are TRBV3-1 (or the pseudogene TRBV3-2) and TRBJ2-3; TRBD1 matches at 9 bases. CDR3 length: 14 amino acids. Germline loops: CDR1 LGHDT, CDR2 YNNKEL (reference sequence). The ends lost 3 bases at V and 3 bases at J; junction bases unmatched: 1. The CDR3 loop reads CASSQGQGTDTQYF. CDR3 DNA sequence: TGTGCCAGCAGCCAGGGACAGGGTACAGATACGCAGTATTTT.

The rearrangement joins TRBV19 to TRBJ1-2; TRBD1 matches at 9 bases. Looked up from germline, CDR1 is LNHDA and CDR2 is SQIVND (reference sequence). The CDR3 runs 15 residues. J was trimmed by 7 bases and V by 4 bases; bases with no gene match: 10. CDR3 sequence reads: CASSTRDRDVSGYTF. DNA of the CDR3: TGTGCCAGTAGTACTCGGGACAGGGACGTCTCTGGCTACACCTTC.

The chain is built from TRBV3-1 (or the pseudogene TRBV3-2) and TRBJ1-4, with D hard to call. This CDR3 comprises 13 residues. V lost 7 bases and J lost 8, with 14 bases in between. CDR1 LGHDT and CDR2 YNNKEL come from the germline V gene (reference sequence). The CDR3 region is CASTLLGREKLFF. The CDR3 DNA follows: TGTGCCAGCACCCTCCTAGGAAGAGAAAAACTGTTTTTT.

The chain is built from TRBV3-1 (or the pseudogene TRBV3-2) and TRBJ1-2, with 8 positions matching TRBD1. CDR1 is LGHDT, CDR2 YNNKEL, per germline (reference sequence). V dropped 0 bases and J dropped 4; count of bases not matched to a gene: 4. This CDR3 contains 15 residues. The CDR3 protein is CASSQENRGGYGYTF. For the CDR3, the DNA is TGTGCCAGCAGCCAAGAGAACAGGGGGGGCTATGGCTACACCTTC.

V and J are TRBV5-1 and TRBJ1-4; tentatively, D is TRBD1 (5 bases). The CDR3 has 15 amino acids. The germline CDR1 and CDR2 sequences are SGHRS and YFSETQ. Trimming stripped 2 bases from V and 7 bases from J, with 15 bases between. The CDR3 reads CASSFLGLRTEKLFF. The CDR3, as DNA: TGCGCCAGCAGCTTTTTGGGACTAAGGACTGAAAAACTGTTTTTT.

This chain joins TRBV7-2 and TRBJ2-5, with 8 positions matching TRBD1. This CDR3 is built from 14 residues. CDR1 is SGHTA and CDR2 is FQGNSA in the germline V gene. Trimming took 1 base from V and 4 from J; bases not matched to a gene: 2. The CDR3 DNA reads TGTGCCAGCAGCTTAGGGACAGGGTCAGAGACCCAGTACTTC. Translation: CASSLGTGSETQYF.

The rearrangement joins TRBV6-5 to TRBJ1-6; TRBD1 is a possible D gene (6 bases). Germline V lookup: CDR1 MNHEY, CDR2 SVGAGI. The V and J ends lost 4 bases and 5 bases respectively, with 9 bases between them. The CDR3 is 14 amino acids. The CDR3 here is CASSWDTNNSPLHF. The CDR3 coding sequence is TGTGCCAGCAGTTGGGACACCAATAATTCACCCCTCCACTTT.

The chain carries TRBV5-1 and TRBJ2-2; 12 bases map to TRBD2. CDR1 and CDR2 (germline): SGHRS, YFSETQ. V dropped 0 bases and J dropped 4; count of bases not matched to a gene: 7. This CDR3 spans 18 amino acids. The CDR3 loop is CASSLGLAGGPGTGELFF. CDR3 DNA sequence: TGCGCCAGCAGCTTGGGCCTAGCGGGAGGGCCGGGCACCGGGGAGCTGTTTTTT.

The chain employs TRBV5-1 and TRBJ2-1; D call uncertain. V was shortened by 3 bases and J by 6 bases, with 13 bases between the two germline ends. The CDR3 totals 14 residues. Germline V gives CDR1 SGHRS, CDR2 YFSETQ. CDR3 in amino acids: CASSSDGQINEQFF. In DNA, the CDR3 is TGCGCCAGCAGCTCGGATGGGCAGATCAATGAGCAGTTCTTC.

This clone was seen once. This sequence joins TRBV9 and TRBJ1-2; TRBD1 is a possible D gene (6 bases). The CDR3 loop spans 14 amino acids. Between the trimmed V and J ends, which lost 0 bases and 2 bases, there was a span of 8 bases. Germline loops: CDR1 SGDLS, CDR2 YYNGEE. The CDR3 DNA follows: TGTGCCAGCAGCGTAGATCAGGGGAACTATGGCTACACCTTC. Protein: CASSVDQGNYGYTF.

The chain links TRBV30 to TRBJ2-1; a weak D match, TRBD2 (5 bases). Germline CDR1 is GTSNPN and CDR2 is SVGIG (reference sequence). Deletions cut 4 bases from V and 4 bases from J, with 14 bases between. The length of the CDR3 is 14 residues. CDR3 DNA sequence: TGTGCCTGGAACGGTGGGAGACCTTACAATGAGCAGTTCTTC. It encodes CAWNGGRPYNEQFF.

The rearrangement links TRBV29-1 to TRBJ2-5; TRBD2 agrees at 11 bases. V shed 8 bases, J shed 2 bases, and the junction held 13 bases outside the gene matches. Per the germline V gene, CDR1 is SQVTM and CDR2 is ANQGSEA. The CDR3 is 16 residues long. The CDR3 is CSLQVAGGRDQETQYF. The CDR3, as DNA: TGCAGCCTCCAGGTAGCGGGAGGGCGGGATCAAGAGACCCAGTACTTC. Full variable domain (missing parts from reference TRBV29-1 and TRBJ2-5): SAVISQKPSRDICQRGTSLTIQCQVDSQVTMMFWYRQQPGQSLTLIATANQGSEATYESGFVIDKFPISRPNLTFSTLTVSNMSPEDSSIYLCSLQVAGGRDQETQYFGPGTRLLVL.

Only a few counts were recorded for this clone. CDR3 DNA sequence: TGCAGCGTTGCGTCGGTTAGCGGGAGCCACGAGCAGTACTTC. Translating gives CSVASVSGSHEQYF. J is TRBJ2-7 and V is TRBV29-1, with 9 bases fitting TRBD2. This CDR3 has 14 residues. The germline V gene has CDR1 SQVTM and CDR2 ANQGSEA. V was clipped by 4 bases and J by 5 bases; unmatched bases: 9.

The chain recombines TRBV18 with TRBJ1-1; 9 nucleotides match TRBD1. This CDR3 is 17 amino acids long. Germline V gives CDR1 KGHSH, CDR2 LQKENI. V was clipped by 6 bases and J by 4 bases; unmatched bases: 15. The CDR3 region has the DNA TGTGCCAGCTCCTTAGAGGGTCGGGACAGGGCGAGCACTGAAGCTTTCTTT. This gives the protein CASSLEGRDRASTEAFF.

This chain joins TRBV5-4 and TRBJ2-1, with D perhaps matching TRBD2 (7 bases). Germline loops: CDR1 SGHNT, CDR2 YYREEE (reference sequence). Trimming stripped 5 bases from V and 10 bases from J, with 19 bases between. CDR3 length equals 14 residues. CDR3 DNA: TGTGCCAGCAGTTGGGAGGGGGTGATGGGAGAGCAGTTCTTC. It is translated as CASSWEGVMGEQFF.